The present TCR beta chain was sequenced within a study of blood T cell repertoires in COVID-19. The wider study: COVID-19 samples, acute and convalescent, were from the United States, Italy and Spain. T cells, B-cell-depleted T cells, or PBMCs supplied cDNA or gDNA.

Methods used by the authors: By means of reference gene primer amplification, nucleated cell counts were estimated. TCRdb's table, derived via immunoSEQ multiplex PCR, lists solely in-frame clones and lacks some. For V, J and clone size, that table is used; D and trimming come from the DNA. The sample carries about 130,000 clones, approximately 87% recorded once. V lost 1 base and J 0 bases, leaving 9 bases between the germline ends. The CDR3 has 15 amino acids. Germline assignment: CDR1 MDHEN and CDR2 SYDVKM. The chain links TRBV28 to TRBJ1-2; maybe TRBD1 (5 bases). The receptor's source is a woman aged 55-70 years with acute or convalescent COVID-19. The sample was peripheral blood. CDR3 bases: TGTGCCAGCAGTTTATTCCAGGGTGCTAACTATGGCTACACCTTC. Its translation: CASSLFQGANYGYTF.